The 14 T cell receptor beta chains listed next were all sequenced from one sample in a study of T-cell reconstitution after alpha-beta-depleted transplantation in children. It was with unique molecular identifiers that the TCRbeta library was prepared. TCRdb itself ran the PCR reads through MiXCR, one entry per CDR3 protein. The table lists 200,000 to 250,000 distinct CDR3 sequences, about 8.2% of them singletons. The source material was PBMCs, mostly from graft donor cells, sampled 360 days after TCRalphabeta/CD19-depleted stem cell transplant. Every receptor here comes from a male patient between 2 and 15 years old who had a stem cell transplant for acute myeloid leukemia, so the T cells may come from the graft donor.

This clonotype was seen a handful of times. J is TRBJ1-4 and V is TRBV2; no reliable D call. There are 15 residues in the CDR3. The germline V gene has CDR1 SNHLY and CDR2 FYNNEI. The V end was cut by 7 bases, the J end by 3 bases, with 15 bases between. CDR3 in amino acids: CASTREIAANEKLFF. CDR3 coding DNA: TGTGCCAGCACGAGGGAGATCGCGGCTAATGAAAAACTGTTTTTT.

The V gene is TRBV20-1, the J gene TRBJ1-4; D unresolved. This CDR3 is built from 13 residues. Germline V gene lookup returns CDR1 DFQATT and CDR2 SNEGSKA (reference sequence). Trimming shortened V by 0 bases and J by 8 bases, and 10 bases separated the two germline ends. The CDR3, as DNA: TGCAGTGCTAGAGAAGGTAGTCCGGAAAAACTGTTTTTT. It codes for CSAREGSPEKLFF.

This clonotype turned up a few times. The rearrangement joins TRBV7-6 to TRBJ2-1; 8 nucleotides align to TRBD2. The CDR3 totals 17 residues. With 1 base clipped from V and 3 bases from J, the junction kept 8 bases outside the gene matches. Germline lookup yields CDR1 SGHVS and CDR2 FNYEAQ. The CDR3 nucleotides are TGTGCCAGCAGCTTAGGAGCAAGACTAGCGCGCTACAATGAGCAGTTCTTC. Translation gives CASSLGARLARYNEQFF. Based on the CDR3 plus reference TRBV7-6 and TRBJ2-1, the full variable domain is GAGVSQSPRYKVTKRGQDVALRCDPISGHVSLYWYRQALGQGPEFLTYFNYEAQQDKSGLPNDRFSAERPEGSISTLTIQRTEQRDSAMYRCASSLGARLARYNEQFFGPGTRLTVL.

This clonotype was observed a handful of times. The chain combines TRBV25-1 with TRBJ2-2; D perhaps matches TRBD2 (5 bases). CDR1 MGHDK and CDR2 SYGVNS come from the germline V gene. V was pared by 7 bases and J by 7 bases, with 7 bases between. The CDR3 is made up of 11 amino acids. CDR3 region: CASKTSGELFF. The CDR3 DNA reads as TGTGCCAGCAAAACTAGCGGGGAGCTGTTTTTT.

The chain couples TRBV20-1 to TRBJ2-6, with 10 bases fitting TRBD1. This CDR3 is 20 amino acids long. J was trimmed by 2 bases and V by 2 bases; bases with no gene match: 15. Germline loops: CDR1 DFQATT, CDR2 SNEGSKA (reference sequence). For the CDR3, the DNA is TGCAGTGCTAGAACCGGGACAGGGGCCCCGTATGGTCCTGGGGCCAACGTCCTGACTTTC. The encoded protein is CSARTGTGAPYGPGANVLTF.

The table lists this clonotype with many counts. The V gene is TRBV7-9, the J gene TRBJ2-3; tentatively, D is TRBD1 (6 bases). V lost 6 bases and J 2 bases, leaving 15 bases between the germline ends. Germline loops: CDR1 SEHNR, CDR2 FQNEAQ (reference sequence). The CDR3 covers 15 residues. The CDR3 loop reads CASSSTGFHTDTQYF. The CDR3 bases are TGTGCCAGCAGTTCTACAGGGTTTCACACAGATACGCAGTATTTT.

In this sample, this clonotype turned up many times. In DNA, the CDR3 is TGTGCCAGCAGTCCACAGGGCGCCTACGAGCAGTACTTC. It encodes CASSPQGAYEQYF. The chain is built from TRBV12-3 or TRBV12-4 and TRBJ2-7, with a weak D call TRBD1 (6 bases). The V and J ends lost 5 bases and 2 bases respectively, with 10 bases between them. The CDR3 loop spans 13 amino acids.

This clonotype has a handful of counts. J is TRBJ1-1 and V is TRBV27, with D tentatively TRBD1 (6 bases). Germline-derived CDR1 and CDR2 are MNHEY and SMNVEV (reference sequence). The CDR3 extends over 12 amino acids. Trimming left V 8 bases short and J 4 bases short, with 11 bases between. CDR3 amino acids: CASRGTPTEAFF. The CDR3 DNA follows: TGTGCCAGCCGCGGGACACCCACTGAAGCTTTCTTT.

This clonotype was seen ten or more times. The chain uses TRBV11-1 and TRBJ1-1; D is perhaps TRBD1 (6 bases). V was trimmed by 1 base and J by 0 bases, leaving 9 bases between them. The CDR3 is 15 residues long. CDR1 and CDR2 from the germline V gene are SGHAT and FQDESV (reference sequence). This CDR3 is CASSLVRTVNTEAFF. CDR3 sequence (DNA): TGTGCCAGCAGCTTAGTACGGACAGTGAACACTGAAGCTTTCTTT.

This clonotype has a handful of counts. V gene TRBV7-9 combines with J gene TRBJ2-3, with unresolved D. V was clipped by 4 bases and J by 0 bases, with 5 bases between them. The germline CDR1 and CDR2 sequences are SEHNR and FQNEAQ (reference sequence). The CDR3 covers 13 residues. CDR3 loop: CASSWSSTDTQYF. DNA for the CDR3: TGTGCCAGCAGCTGGTCAAGCACAGATACGCAGTATTTT. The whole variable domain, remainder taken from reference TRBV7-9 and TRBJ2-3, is DTGVSQNPRHKITKRGQNVTFRCDPISEHNRLYWYRQTLGQGPEFLTYFQNEAQLEKSRLLSDRFSAERPKGSFSTLEIQRTEQGDSAMYLCASSWSSTDTQYFGPGTRLTVL.

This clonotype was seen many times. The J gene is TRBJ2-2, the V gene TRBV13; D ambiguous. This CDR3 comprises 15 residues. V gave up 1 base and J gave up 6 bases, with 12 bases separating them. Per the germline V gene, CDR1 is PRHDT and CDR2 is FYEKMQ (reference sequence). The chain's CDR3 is CASSLDSSVSGELFF. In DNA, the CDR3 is TGTGCCAGCAGCTTAGATTCATCGGTTTCCGGGGAGCTGTTTTTT.

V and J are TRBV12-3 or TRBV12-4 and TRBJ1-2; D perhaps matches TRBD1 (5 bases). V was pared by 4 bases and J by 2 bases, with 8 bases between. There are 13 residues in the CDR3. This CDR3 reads CASSSAGNYGYTF. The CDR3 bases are TGTGCCAGCAGTTCAGCAGGGAACTATGGCTACACCTTC.

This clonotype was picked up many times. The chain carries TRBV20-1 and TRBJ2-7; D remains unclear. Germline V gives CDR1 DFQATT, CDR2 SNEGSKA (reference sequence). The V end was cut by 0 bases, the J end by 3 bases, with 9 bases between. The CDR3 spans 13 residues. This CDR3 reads CSARDSEIYEQYF. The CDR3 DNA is TGCAGTGCTAGAGATTCAGAAATCTACGAGCAGTACTTC.

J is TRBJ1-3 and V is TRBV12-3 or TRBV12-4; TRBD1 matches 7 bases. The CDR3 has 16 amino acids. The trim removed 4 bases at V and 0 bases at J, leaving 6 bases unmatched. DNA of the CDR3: TGTGCCAGCAGTTCAACAGGGACAGACTCTGGAAACACCATATATTTT. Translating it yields CASSSTGTDSGNTIYF.